One and the same sample provided the 22 T cell receptor beta chains below, sequenced in a study of T-cell memory formation after mild COVID-19. One entry per CDR3 protein results from TCRdb running MiXCR on the 5' RACE reads. The repertoire consists of fewer than 400,000 distinct CDR3 sequences, with about 15% occurring once and the leading ten covering approximately 21%. Sequenced input: PBMCs or a T cell subset sorted from them (not recorded which). These receptors all stem from a man between 18 and 29 years old who had mild COVID-19 (a few samples of this study predate the infection). Cell type and time point are not known.

This clonotype has a handful of counts. This chain links TRBV6-5 with TRBJ2-5, with 9 positions matching TRBD1. The germline V gene encodes CDR1 MNHEY and CDR2 SVGAGI. This CDR3 has 13 amino acids. V trimming: 6 bases; J trimming: 5 bases; junction bases outside the gene matches: 4. CDR3 nucleotides: TGTGCCAGCAGCGGGACAGGGTACGAGACCCAGTACTTC. This gives the protein CASSGTGYETQYF.

This clonotype has a count of ten or more. The chain joins TRBV5-1 to TRBJ2-7; D gene ambiguous. Germline V CDR1 and CDR2: SGHRS, YFSETQ. The CDR3 is made up of 13 amino acids. Trimming shortened V by 1 base and J by 3 bases, and 8 bases separated the two germline ends. CDR3 nucleotides: TGCGCCAGCAGCTTGCAATCCGGCTACGAGCAGTACTTC. This translates into CASSLQSGYEQYF.

V and J are TRBV4-1 and TRBJ2-2; 9 nucleotides align to TRBD2. From germline, CDR1 is MGHRA and CDR2 YSYEKL. With 3 bases clipped from V and 2 bases from J, the junction kept 7 bases outside the gene matches. The CDR3 runs to 17 residues. CDR3 coding DNA: TGCGCCAGCAGCCATCACTCTAGCGGGAAAAACACCGGGGAGCTGTTTTTT. Translated, it gives CASSHHSSGKNTGELFF.

This clonotype appeared a few times. This rearrangement joins TRBV27 to TRBJ1-3, with no clear D. The germline V gene encodes CDR1 MNHEY and CDR2 SMNVEV (reference sequence). The length of the CDR3 is 14 residues. Between the trimmed V and J ends, which lost 1 base and 0 bases, there was a span of 4 bases. CDR3 amino acids: CASSLYVSGNTIYF. In nucleotides, the CDR3 is TGTGCCAGCAGTTTATACGTCTCTGGAAACACCATATATTTT.

The chain joins TRBV3-1 to TRBJ2-5, with 7 bases fitting TRBD2. Unmatched junction bases numbered 5, after V lost 0 bases and J lost 10 bases. This CDR3 is 13 amino acids long. Germline V CDR1 and CDR2: LGHDT, YNNKEL (reference sequence). CDR3 nucleotides: TGTGCCAGCAGCCAAGACCCCAAGCGGGACCAGTACTTC. Translation gives CASSQDPKRDQYF.

This clonotype was seen only a few times. The J gene is TRBJ2-3, the V gene TRBV7-3; TRBD1 matches 8 bases. Germline trimming cut 2 bases from V and 5 bases from J; bases unmatched to any gene: 3. Germline V gene data show CDR1 as SGHTA and CDR2 as FQGTGA. The CDR3 covers 14 residues. The CDR3 sequence is CASSLDRGEDTQYF. As DNA, the CDR3 is TGTGCCAGCAGCTTAGACAGGGGTGAAGATACGCAGTATTTT.

The V gene is TRBV28, the J gene TRBJ1-5; 7 nucleotides match TRBD1. V lost 5 bases to trimming and J lost 5 bases; unmatched junction nucleotides: 9. CDR1 and CDR2 (germline): MDHEN, SYDVKM. CDR3 length: 15 amino acids. The CDR3 spells CASSPTGVVDQPQHF. In nucleotides, the CDR3 is TGTGCCAGCAGTCCAACAGGGGTGGTGGATCAGCCCCAGCATTTT.

The chain joins TRBV5-1 to TRBJ2-1; either TRBD1 or TRBD2 may fit D (5 bases each). The germline V gene encodes CDR1 SGHRS and CDR2 YFSETQ. This CDR3 spans 16 amino acids. The V and J ends lost 4 bases and 4 bases respectively, with 18 bases between them. CDR3 bases: TGCGCCAGCAGCCGGCCGGGACCTATACCTTACAATGAGCAGTTCTTC. Its protein is CASSRPGPIPYNEQFF. The complete variable domain, with remaining parts taken from reference TRBV5-1 and TRBJ2-1, reads KAGVTQTPRYLIKTRGQQVTLSCSPISGHRSVSWYQQTPGQGLQFLFEYFSETQRNKGNFPGRFSGRQFSNSRSEMNVSTLELGDSALYLCASSRPGPIPYNEQFFGPGTRLTVL.

Only a few counts were recorded for this clonotype. The chain couples TRBV5-1 to TRBJ1-1; D perhaps matches TRBD1 (6 bases). The V end lost 4 bases, the J end lost 0 bases, and 19 bases lay between the germline ends. The CDR3 runs 17 residues. CDR1 and CDR2 from the germline V gene are SGHRS and YFSETQ. Here the CDR3 reads CASSPDGTHTLNTEAFF. The CDR3 DNA reads as TGCGCCAGCAGCCCGGATGGGACACACACTTTGAACACTGAAGCTTTCTTT. Full variable domain (remainder filled in from reference TRBV5-1 and TRBJ1-1): KAGVTQTPRYLIKTRGQQVTLSCSPISGHRSVSWYQQTPGQGLQFLFEYFSETQRNKGNFPGRFSGRQFSNSRSEMNVSTLELGDSALYLCASSPDGTHTLNTEAFFGQGTRLTVV.

This clonotype showed up just a few times. This chain connects TRBV29-1 to TRBJ2-1; 9 bases match TRBD2. The V segment lost 6 bases and the J segment 5 bases; nucleotides outside the gene matches: 8. The germline gives CDR1 SQVTM, CDR2 ANQGSEA. The CDR3 is 14 amino acids. CDR3 sequence reads: CSVSGRGGDNEQFF. The CDR3 region has the DNA TGCAGCGTGTCGGGGCGGGGGGGCGACAATGAGCAGTTCTTC.

This clonotype has more than one count but fewer than ten. The rearrangement links TRBV7-9 to TRBJ2-3; D is perhaps TRBD1 (6 bases). With 1 base removed from V and 8 bases from J, the gap between germline ends came to 16 bases. Germline V gives CDR1 SEHNR, CDR2 FQNEAQ (reference sequence). This CDR3 has 15 amino acids. For the CDR3, the DNA is TGTGCCAGCAGCTTAGACGATACGAGAGGGGGTACGCAGTATTTT. It translates to CASSLDDTRGGTQYF.

This CDR3 is CASSKAGGPYNEQFF. The CDR3 nucleotides read TGTGCCAGCAGTAAAGCGGGGGGTCCTTACAATGAGCAGTTCTTC. The rearrangement links TRBV25-1 to TRBJ2-1; 9 bases align to TRBD2. The CDR3 consists of 15 residues. Per the germline V gene, CDR1 is MGHDK and CDR2 is SYGVNS. V gave up 5 bases and J gave up 4 bases; unmatched junction bases: 6.

This sequence joins TRBV29-1 and TRBJ2-5; D is perhaps TRBD2 (7 bases). V lost 4 bases, J lost 4 bases, and 16 bases lay in between. This CDR3 spans 14 amino acids. The germline gives CDR1 SQVTM, CDR2 ANQGSEA. CDR3 coding DNA: TGCAGCGTTGGTATTACGGGGGGCCGAGAGACCCAGTACTTC. Encoded protein: CSVGITGGRETQYF. Using reference TRBV29-1 and TRBJ2-5 for the parts outside the CDR3, the full variable domain is SAVISQKPSRDICQRGTSLTIQCQVDSQVTMMFWYRQQPGQSLTLIATANQGSEATYESGFVIDKFPISRPNLTFSTLTVSNMSPEDSSIYLCSVGITGGRETQYFGPGTRLLVL.

This clonotype was seen only a few times. This chain connects TRBV4-2 to TRBJ2-1; 7 nucleotides agree with TRBD2. Germline V gene data show CDR1 as LGHNA and CDR2 as YNFKEQ. The CDR3 runs 16 residues. V lost 1 base and J lost 0; bases outside the gene matches: 3. CDR3 in DNA: TGTGCCAGCAGCCAAGGGGGGGGAAGCTCCTACAATGAGCAGTTCTTC. This codes for CASSQGGGSSYNEQFF.

This clonotype was detected only a few times. This chain joins TRBV20-1 and TRBJ2-3; D uncertain. The germline V gene has CDR1 DFQATT and CDR2 SNEGSKA (reference sequence). This CDR3 contains 11 residues. Trimming removed 5 bases from V and 2 bases from J, with 5 bases in between. CDR3 DNA sequence: TGCAGTGCTTCGTCCACAGATACGCAGTATTTT. The encoded protein is CSASSTDTQYF.

This clonotype was counted a few times. J is TRBJ1-2 and V is TRBV2; no clear D. This CDR3 region has 14 residues. Per the germline V gene, CDR1 is SNHLY and CDR2 is FYNNEI. With 4 bases removed from V and 4 bases from J, the gap between germline ends came to 13 bases. In DNA form, the CDR3 reads TGTGCCAGCAGTGTGGAGCCCCCTAGCTATGGCTACACCTTC. Translation: CASSVEPPSYGYTF.

This clonotype was observed a few times. The chain recombines TRBV12-3 or TRBV12-4 with TRBJ1-4, with 8 bases lining up with TRBD1. The CDR3 extends over 16 amino acids. The V and J ends lost 6 bases and 2 bases, in that order; junction bases with no gene match: 8. This CDR3 reads CASSHGQGGTNEKLFF. The CDR3 DNA is TGTGCCAGCAGCCACGGACAGGGAGGTACTAATGAAAAACTGTTTTTT.

The J gene is TRBJ1-5, the V gene TRBV7-9; a weak D match, TRBD1 (6 bases). V was trimmed by 4 bases and J by 7 bases, leaving 14 bases between them. Germline loops: CDR1 SEHNR, CDR2 FQNEAQ (reference sequence). CDR3 length equals 14 residues. The CDR3 coding sequence is TGTGCCAGCAGCTCGTTAGGGGGGAGGCAGCCCCAGCATTTT. This sequence encodes CASSSLGGRQPQHF.

The genes are TRBV7-9 and TRBJ2-5, with 10 positions matching TRBD1. The CDR3 spans 16 residues. V dropped 5 bases and J dropped 2; count of bases not matched to a gene: 8. Germline-derived CDR1 and CDR2 are SEHNR and FQNEAQ (reference sequence). The CDR3: CASSPRTGGPQETQYF. Written as DNA, the CDR3 is TGTGCCAGCAGCCCGAGGACAGGGGGACCTCAAGAGACCCAGTACTTC.

The rearrangement uses TRBV5-6 and TRBJ2-7, with 9 positions matching TRBD1. CDR1 SGHDT and CDR2 YYEEEE come from the germline V gene. This CDR3 spans 16 amino acids. The trim removed 4 bases at V and 2 bases at J, leaving 10 bases unmatched. The CDR3 region has the DNA TGTGCCAGCAGCCCGAATACCGGGACAGGGACCTACGAGCAGTACGTC. Translating it yields CASSPNTGTGTYEQYV.

The chain recombines TRBV7-3 with TRBJ2-1, with 13 nucleotides matching TRBD2. J was trimmed by 0 bases and V by 3 bases; bases with no gene match: 8. Germline V gene data show CDR1 as SGHTA and CDR2 as FQGTGA. The CDR3 length is 19 residues. As DNA, the CDR3 is TGTGCCAGCAGCTTCCCACGGACTAGCGGGGGTAGCTCCTACAATGAGCAGTTCTTC. This codes for CASSFPRTSGGSSYNEQFF.

The sample holds a few counts of this clonotype. The chain joins TRBV10-3 to TRBJ1-3; 7 nucleotides align to TRBD1. Germline-derived CDR1 and CDR2 are ENHRY and SYGVKD. V lost 6 bases to trimming and J lost 2 bases; unmatched junction nucleotides: 4. The CDR3 runs 14 residues. CDR3 residues: CAISGQVAGNTIYF. CDR3 sequence (DNA): TGTGCCATCAGCGGACAGGTGGCTGGAAACACCATATATTTT.